This is a list of T cell receptor beta chains from one sample in a study of PD-L1 blockade in urothelial cancer. Data came from immunoSEQ multiplex PCR; TCRdb stores just in-frame clones and leaves some out. The sample includes about 130,000 clones, roughly 83% of them seen just once. This material consisted of PBMCs, taken around atezolizumab (anti-PD-L1) treatment. Receptors were obtained from a man aged 45-60 years with urothelial cancer. CDR3s include the opening cysteine and the closing phenylalanine or tryptophan. Each record gives: V gene, D gene, CDR3 protein. D genes are given only for firm matches.

V: TRBV7-8
D: TRBD1
CDR3: CASSPYGQGTWGANVLTF

V: TRBV18
D: TRBD1
CDR3: CASSPYGQGLSTDTQYF

V: TRBV5-1
D: -
CDR3: CASSLGSYTDTQYF

V: TRBV7-2
D: TRBD2
CDR3: CASSLSGRGETQYF

V: TRBV14
D: TRBD1
CDR3: CASSHRLTGGGGYTF

V: TRBV5-1
D: -
CDR3: CASSLTVRSSGNTIYF

V: TRBV5-4
D: TRBD2
CDR3: CASRPRTSGMNEQYF

V: TRBV5-6
D: TRBD2
CDR3: CASSSAAGVDTQYF

V: TRBV10-2
D: TRBD1
CDR3: CASSQGGEAFF

V: TRBV10-3
D: -
CDR3: CAIKGWEASYEQYF

V: TRBV4-1
D: -
CDR3: CASSQVGRSYNEQFF

V: TRBV5-6
D: -
CDR3: CASSLGWTYLRGTQYF

V: TRBV15
D: -
CDR3: CATSRVKPRETQYF

V: TRBV7-9
D: -
CDR3: CASSLRGAVEKLFF

V: TRBV19
D: -
CDR3: CASMAGISGANVLTF

V: TRBV9
D: TRBD1
CDR3: CASSVQGAPGYTF

V: TRBV28
D: -
CDR3: CASSTYTTNEKLFF

V: TRBV5-1
D: -
CDR3: CASNPQAQGTGELFF

V: TRBV7-2
D: -
CDR3: CASSRDAGRTEAFF

V: TRBV6-6
D: TRBD2
CDR3: CASSPGTSGFYEQYF

V: TRBV28
D: -
CDR3: CASSFGGVAFF

V: TRBV2
D: -
CDR3: CAITEYNEQFF

V: TRBV6-5
D: -
CDR3: CASSGDRNANYGYTF

V: TRBV14
D: -
CDR3: CASSQDLARASYEQYF

V: TRBV2
D: TRBD1
CDR3: CASSRQGDYGYTF

V: TRBV7-2
D: -
CDR3: CASSPRGAPGELFF

V: TRBV4-2
D: -
CDR3: CASSRGLGNEQFF

V: TRBV19
D: TRBD2
CDR3: CASKLAGAYEQYF

V: TRBV10-3
D: -
CDR3: CAISESVGQIYNEQFF

V: TRBV7-9
D: TRBD1
CDR3: CASSPLGVGTGGYGYTF

V: TRBV6-6
D: TRBD1
CDR3: CASRVWDRGEKLFF